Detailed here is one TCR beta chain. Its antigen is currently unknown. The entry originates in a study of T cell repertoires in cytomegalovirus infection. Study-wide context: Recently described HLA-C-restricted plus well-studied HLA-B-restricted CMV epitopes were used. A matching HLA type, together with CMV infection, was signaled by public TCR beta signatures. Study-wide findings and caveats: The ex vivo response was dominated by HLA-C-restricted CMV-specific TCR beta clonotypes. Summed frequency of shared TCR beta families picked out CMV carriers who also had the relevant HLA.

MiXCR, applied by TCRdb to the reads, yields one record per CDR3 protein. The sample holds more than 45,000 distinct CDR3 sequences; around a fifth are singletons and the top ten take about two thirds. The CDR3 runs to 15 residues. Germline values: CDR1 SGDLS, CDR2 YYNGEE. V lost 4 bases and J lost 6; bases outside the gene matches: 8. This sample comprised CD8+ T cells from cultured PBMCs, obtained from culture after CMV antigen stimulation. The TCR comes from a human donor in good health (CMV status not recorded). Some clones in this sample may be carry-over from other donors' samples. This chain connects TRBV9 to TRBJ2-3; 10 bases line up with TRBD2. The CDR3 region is CASSPRTSGGDTQYF. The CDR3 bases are TGTGCCAGCAGCCCAAGGACTAGCGGAGGGGATACGCAGTATTTT.